This T cell receptor (beta chain) appears in the sequencing data of a study of monozygotic twins with inflammatory bowel disease. In regard to this clonotype: Its matching antigen is unknown.

Germline lookup yields CDR1 LGHNA and CDR2 YNFKEQ. CDR3 length equals 13 residues. Donors each contributed one blood sample measuring under 3 ml. The study, taken as a whole, reports: Possibly reflecting limited power, no difference in repertoire similarity was found between concordant and discordant twins.

Starting material for each TCR library was about 3,500 ng of total RNA. TCRdb reprocessed the 5' RACE reads, keeping one entry per CDR3 protein, no DNA. In all, the sample yields over 100,000 distinct CDR3 sequences. This rearrangement joins TRBV4-2 to TRBJ2-7; checking the TCRdb D call of TRBD1 is not possible without DNA. Sequencing was performed on blood. The receptor was derived from a human donor with ulcerative colitis or Crohn's disease, or a healthy co-twin of an affected twin (not recorded which). CDR3 sequence: CASSQEWGGEQYF.